The TCR beta chain described here comes from a study of blood T cell repertoires in COVID-19. Study in general: The samples span acute and convalescent COVID-19 from the United States, Italy and Spain. The cDNA or gDNA used as material had been derived from T cells, B-cell-depleted T cells, or PBMCs.

Under the authors' procedure: Estimates of nucleated cell counts were drawn from the amplification of reference gene primers. Sequencing used immunoSEQ multiplex PCR; TCRdb keeps in-frame clones, though not all of them. V and J calls and clone size are those listed in that table; D and trimming were worked out from the DNA. The sample has about 260,000 clones; around 87% are singletons. The V gene's germline CDR1 is SNHLY and CDR2 FYNNEI. Trimming stripped 6 bases from V and 4 bases from J, with 18 bases between. The CDR3 spans 15 residues. V is TRBV2 and J is TRBJ1-2; no definite D call. Material: peripheral blood. This sequence was found in a woman aged 40 to 50 who had recovered from COVID-19. The CDR3 coding sequence is TGTGCCAGCAGGCGTGGTGCAAGCACCCTCTATGGCTACACCTTC. Encoded protein: CASRRGASTLYGYTF.